The 7 T cell receptor beta chains in this list originate from one sample, sequenced in a study of blood T cell repertoires in COVID-19. Using immunoSEQ multiplex PCR, the repertoire was profiled, and TCRdb retains in-frame clones only, with some absent. The repertoire holds about 220,000 clones, with approximately 88% as singletons. The sample comprised PBMCs or T cells enriched from blood (not recorded which). Receptor source: a woman aged 25-40 years with acute COVID-19.

This rearrangement joins TRBV4-1 to TRBJ1-1; 7 bases line up with TRBD1. The trim removed 4 bases at V and 0 bases at J, leaving 8 bases unmatched. Germline CDR1 and CDR2: MGHRA and YSYEKL. This CDR3 spans 16 amino acids. The CDR3 loop reads CASSRLIQGMNTEAFF. CDR3 nucleotides: TGCGCCAGCAGCCGATTAATACAGGGGATGAACACTGAAGCTTTCTTT.

This clone was seen only once. Other DNA variants within this sample encode the same CDR3. The gene calls are TRBV7-2 and TRBJ2-5; 7 bases match TRBD1. Germline CDR1 SGHTA, CDR2 FQGNSA. This CDR3 is 13 amino acids long. Losses at the gene ends were 5 bases for V and 3 bases for J; bases not matched to a gene: 3. The CDR3 sequence is CASSLDREETQYF. CDR3 coding DNA: TGTGCCAGCAGCCTAGACAGGGAAGAGACCCAGTACTTC.

The gene calls are TRBV27 and TRBJ1-2, with D possibly being TRBD1 (5 bases). The CDR3 runs to 15 residues. Trimming removed 4 bases at V and 4 bases at J, with 16 bases between. Germline CDR1 MNHEY, CDR2 SMNVEV (reference sequence). CDR3 sequence reads: CASSSLAGTPYGYTF. The CDR3 nucleotides are TGTGCCAGCAGTTCCCTGGCTGGGACTCCCTATGGCTACACCTTC.

This rearrangement joins TRBV18 to TRBJ1-6; 9 bases align to TRBD1. This CDR3 has 17 residues. In germline, CDR1 is KGHSH, CDR2 LQKENI. After removal of 0 bases from V and 9 bases from J, the junction contained 9 bases not matched to a gene. CDR3 nucleotides: TGTGCCAGCTCACCACCCATGACAGGGGGTATCAGTTCACCCCTCCACTTT. Its protein is CASSPPMTGGISSPLHF.

V usage is TRBV15 and J usage is TRBJ1-2, with D perhaps matching TRBD1 (6 bases). V gave up 4 bases and J gave up 3 bases, with 9 bases separating them. This CDR3 is 13 amino acids long. Germline CDR1 LNHNV, CDR2 YYDKDF (reference sequence). CDR3 DNA: TGTGCCACCAGCAAGCCAGGGGACTATGGCTACACCTTC. Translation: CATSKPGDYGYTF.

This rearrangement joins TRBV19 to TRBJ1-2; D unresolved. Germline CDR1 and CDR2: LNHDA and SQIVND (reference sequence). The CDR3 has 14 residues. V lost 7 bases and J 4 bases, leaving 16 bases between the germline ends. The CDR3 loop reads CASKEMGSGYGYTF. The CDR3 DNA follows: TGTGCCAGTAAGGAGATGGGTTCTGGCTATGGCTACACCTTC.

The rearrangement uses TRBV18 and TRBJ1-2, with 7 bases matching TRBD1. Germline CDR1 and CDR2: KGHSH and LQKENI. V was clipped by 6 bases and J by 2 bases; unmatched bases: 9. The CDR3 extends over 15 amino acids. Written as DNA, the CDR3 is TGTGCCAGCTCGCCAAGACAGGGTAGGAACTATGGCTACACCTTC. This encodes CASSPRQGRNYGYTF.